This TCR beta chain emerged from a study of blood T cell repertoires in COVID-19. The table came from immunoSEQ multiplex PCR; TCRdb's copy has only in-frame clones and leaves some out. The profile covers approximately 350,000 clones, with around 82% appearing a single time and approximately 3% taken by the ten largest. CDR1 is MDHEN, CDR2 SYDVKM, per germline. This CDR3 has 13 amino acids. Trimming took 8 bases from V and 4 from J; bases not matched to a gene: 6. The rearrangement links TRBV28 to TRBJ1-2, with 8 bases matching TRBD1. This clonotype originated in a man younger than 45 with active or convalescent COVID-19. What was sequenced was peripheral blood. The CDR3 reads CASQDRAVYGYTF. CDR3 coding DNA: TGTGCCAGCCAGGACAGGGCAGTCTATGGCTACACCTTC.